The clone carrying this T cell receptor beta chain was picked up many times. Its antigen is currently unknown. The sample belongs to a study of T cells in Graves' hyperthyroidism and ophthalmopathy. The CDR3 consists of 16 residues. CDR1 is SQVTM, CDR2 ANQGSEA, per germline. The V segment lost 4 bases and the J segment 2 bases; nucleotides outside the gene matches: 5. Amplified TCR beta CDR3 regions came from RNA transcripts. The TCR CDR3 was amplified in a first-round RT-PCR using the HTBI primer set. Each CDR3 protein is one row after TCRdb ran MiXCR on the multiplex PCR reads. There are 650,000 to 750,000 distinct CDR3 sequences in the sample; 11% to 15% occur only once, and about 9.4% lies in the top ten. Pregnant or lactating patients were excluded, as were those with uncontrolled infection or other autoimmune disease. Each diagnosis was grounded in clinical symptoms, serum thyroxine and TRAb, thyroid ultrasound, and orbital computed tomography.

Findings of the study overall: Prediction of ophthalmopathy progression came a median approximately 6.6 months pre-onset.

The rearrangement uses TRBV29-1 and TRBJ2-1, with TRBD2 identical over 13 bases. Sequenced: blood. This receptor was taken from a woman aged 18-29 years with Graves' hyperthyroidism. The CDR3 region is CSVGFGTSGTYNEQFF. The CDR3 bases are TGCAGCGTTGGGTTCGGGACTAGCGGGACCTACAATGAGCAGTTCTTC.